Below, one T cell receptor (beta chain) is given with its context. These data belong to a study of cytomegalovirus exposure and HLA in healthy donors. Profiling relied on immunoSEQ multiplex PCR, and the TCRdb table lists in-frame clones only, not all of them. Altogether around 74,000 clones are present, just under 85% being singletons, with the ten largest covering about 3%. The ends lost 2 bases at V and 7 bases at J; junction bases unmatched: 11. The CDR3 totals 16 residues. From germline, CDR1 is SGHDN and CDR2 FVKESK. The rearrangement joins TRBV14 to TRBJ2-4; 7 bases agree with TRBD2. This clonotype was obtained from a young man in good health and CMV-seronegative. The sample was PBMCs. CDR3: CASSQTGGGNLNIQYF. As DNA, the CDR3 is TGTGCCAGCAGCCAAACGGGGGGTGGTAATCTGAACATTCAGTACTTC.